The present T cell receptor (beta chain) was sequenced within a study of cytomegalovirus exposure and HLA in healthy donors. Healthy people donating bone marrow made up the donors. Notes on this clone: Antigen specificity is unknown.

PCR was performed using 60 Vbeta and 13 Jbeta primers. Clones were read by immunoSEQ multiplex PCR, and TCRdb kept only the in-frame ones, dropping some. The table shows tens of thousands of clones, with around 70% occurring only once. The trim removed 0 bases at V and 5 bases at J, leaving 4 bases unmatched. CDR3 length: 15 amino acids. Germline-derived CDR1 and CDR2 are SGHDT and YYEEEE. Overall study results and limits: TCR beta V segments were, for the most part, productive about 87% or about 30% of the time in an earlier analysis. In most subjects, TCR beta sequences reportedly gave accurate predictions of HLA-A and HLA-B alleles.

The sequenced material came from PBMCs. The receptor's source is a woman aged 45-60 years in good health and CMV-seropositive. This chain joins TRBV5-6 and TRBJ1-5; 8 bases fit TRBD1. The CDR3 region has the DNA TGTGCCAGCAGCTTGGGGACACAGGGGGATCAGCCCCAGCATTTT. Protein product: CASSLGTQGDQPQHF.